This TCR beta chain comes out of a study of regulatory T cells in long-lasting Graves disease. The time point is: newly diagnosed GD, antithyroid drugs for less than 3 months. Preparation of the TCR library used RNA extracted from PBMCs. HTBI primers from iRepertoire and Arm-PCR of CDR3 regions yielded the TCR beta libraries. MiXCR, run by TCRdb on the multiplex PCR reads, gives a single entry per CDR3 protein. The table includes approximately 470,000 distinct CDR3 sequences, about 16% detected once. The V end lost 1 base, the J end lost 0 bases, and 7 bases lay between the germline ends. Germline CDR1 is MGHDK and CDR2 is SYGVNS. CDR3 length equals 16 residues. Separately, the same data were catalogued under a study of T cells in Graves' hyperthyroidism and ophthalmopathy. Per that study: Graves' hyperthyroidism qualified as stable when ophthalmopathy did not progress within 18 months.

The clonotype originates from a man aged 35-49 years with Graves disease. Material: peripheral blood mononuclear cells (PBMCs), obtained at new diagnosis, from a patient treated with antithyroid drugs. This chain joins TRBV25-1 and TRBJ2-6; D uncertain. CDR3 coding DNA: TGTGCCAGCAGTGAATCAACGTACTCTGGGGCCAACGTCCTGACTTTC. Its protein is CASSESTYSGANVLTF.